The 19 T cell receptor beta chains listed next were all sequenced from one sample in a study of spatial heterogeneity in lung cancer. TCRdb passed the 5' RACE reads through MiXCR, listing each CDR3 protein once. The sample has some 4,000 distinct CDR3 sequences, 20% to 30% seen once; the top ten hold around 14%. Time point defined: sample taken at primary tumor resection. The study sequenced unsorted whole RNA from tumor, nontumor lung or frozen PBMC. The source was normal lung tissue next to the tumor, collected at surgery. The receptors were sampled from a male donor with early-stage non-small cell lung cancer.

By frequency in the sample, this clonotype is medium-sized (0.01 to 0.1%). The chain recombines TRBV6-2 or TRBV6-3 with TRBJ1-1; D is unresolved. The CDR3 totals 12 residues. Trimming stripped 4 bases from V and 7 bases from J, with 10 bases between. Germline loops: CDR1 MNHEY, CDR2 SVGEGT. The CDR3 here is CASSFPAYEAFF. The DNA of the CDR3 is TGTGCCAGCAGTTTTCCTGCGTATGAAGCTTTCTTT.

This clonotype has a count of ten or more. One base away lies a much larger clone, so this may be a sequencing read error. The rearrangement links TRBV7-8 to TRBJ2-2, with a weak D call TRBD1 (5 bases). Germline V CDR1 and CDR2: SGHVS, FQNEAQ. The CDR3 is made up of 15 amino acids. CDR3 nucleotides: TGTGTCAGCAGCTTAGTTTCCAGGGTCCCCGGGGAGCTGTTTTTT. It specifies CVSSLVSRVPGELFF.

The chain employs TRBV6-4 and TRBJ2-2, with D tentatively TRBD1 or TRBD2 (5 bases each). CDR3 length: 15 amino acids. Germline values: CDR1 MRHNA, CDR2 SNTAGT. Trimming removed 0 bases at V and 6 bases at J, with 11 bases between. CDR3 sequence (DNA): TGTGCCAGCAGTGACTCGGGGGACCCCGCCGGGGAGCTGTTTTTT. Translated: CASSDSGDPAGELFF.

Relative to its sample, this clonotype is medium-sized. V and J are TRBV6-6 and TRBJ1-3; no clear D gene. The V end was cut by 8 bases, the J end by 6 bases, with 5 bases between. The CDR3 has 10 residues. Germline CDR1 and CDR2: MNHNY and SVGAGI (reference sequence). The CDR3: CASRLNTIYF. In DNA, the CDR3 is TGTGCCAGCCGGCTAAACACCATATATTTT.

In this sample, this clonotype turned up a few times. The chain joins TRBV12-3 or TRBV12-4 to TRBJ2-7, with D maybe TRBD1 (6 bases). The CDR3 has 15 residues. Trimming removed 2 bases from V and 2 bases from J, with 13 bases in between. The CDR3: CASSLLRTDPYEQYF. CDR3 DNA: TGTGCCAGCAGTTTACTTCGGACAGATCCCTACGAGCAGTACTTC.

This clonotype is labeled medium-sized. The chain recombines TRBV3-1 with TRBJ1-6, with D possibly TRBD1 on 6 matching bases. Trimming removed 3 bases at V and 5 bases at J, with 8 bases between. Looked up from germline, CDR1 is LGHDT and CDR2 is YNNKEL (reference sequence). This CDR3 has 14 residues. The CDR3: CASSHHRDNSPLHF. Here the CDR3 DNA reads TGTGCCAGCAGCCACCACAGGGATAATTCACCCCTCCACTTT. The full variable domain, with the rest looked up from reference TRBV3-1 and TRBJ1-6, is DTAVSQTPKYLVTQMGNDKSIKCEQNLGHDTMYWYKQDSKKFLKIMFSYNNKELIINETVPNRFSPKSPDKAHLNLHINSLELGDSAVYFCASSHHRDNSPLHFGNGTRLTVT.

The chain uses TRBV7-9 and TRBJ2-3; D gene uncertain. V lost 5 bases, J lost 0 bases, and 9 bases lay in between. The germline gives CDR1 SEHNR, CDR2 FQNEAQ (reference sequence). CDR3 length equals 14 residues. Here the CDR3 reads CASSRSSSTDTQYF. In DNA form, the CDR3 reads TGTGCCAGCAGCCGTAGCTCTAGCACAGATACGCAGTATTTT.

This clonotype has more than one count but fewer than ten. The gene calls are TRBV28 and TRBJ2-7; D remains ambiguous. The CDR3 is 13 amino acids. V was shortened by 1 base and J by 1 base, with 5 bases between the two germline ends. In germline, CDR1 is MDHEN, CDR2 SYDVKM. The CDR3 loop reads CASSLSSSYEQYF. CDR3 DNA: TGTGCCAGCAGTTTATCCAGTTCCTACGAGCAGTACTTC. Complete variable domain (other parts from reference TRBV28 and TRBJ2-7): DVKVTQSSRYLVKRTGEKVFLECVQDMDHENMFWYRQDPGLGLRLIYFSYDVKMKEKGDIPEGYSVSREKKERFSLILESASTNQTSMYLCASSLSSSYEQYFGPGTRLTVT.

The V and J genes are TRBV29-1 and TRBJ1-1, with a possible D match to TRBD1 (6 bases). Trimming shortened V by 7 bases and J by 5 bases, and 17 bases separated the two germline ends. The CDR3 length is 13 residues. Germline assignment: CDR1 SQVTM and CDR2 ANQGSEA. The CDR3 spells CSGTGQTFTEAFF. The CDR3 nucleotides read TGCAGCGGCACGGGACAAACCTTTACTGAAGCTTTCTTT. The full variable domain, its missing parts supplied by reference TRBV29-1 and TRBJ1-1, is SAVISQKPSRDICQRGTSLTIQCQVDSQVTMMFWYRQQPGQSLTLIATANQGSEATYESGFVIDKFPISRPNLTFSTLTVSNMSPEDSSIYLCSGTGQTFTEAFFGQGTRLTVV.

The table lists this clonotype with many counts. The rearrangement uses TRBV28 and TRBJ2-4; D remains ambiguous. Germline V CDR1 and CDR2: MDHEN, SYDVKM. With 5 bases removed from V and 0 bases from J, the gap between germline ends came to 20 bases. The CDR3 is 18 residues long. For the CDR3, the DNA is TGTGCCAGCAGTATACCTCCCCTCCTCCAGAGAGCCAAAAACATTCAGTACTTC. Translated: CASSIPPLLQRAKNIQYF.

The J gene is TRBJ1-2, the V gene TRBV19, with D maybe TRBD1 (5 bases). Trimming shortened V by 5 bases and J by 3 bases, and 10 bases separated the two germline ends. CDR1 and CDR2 from the germline V gene are LNHDA and SQIVND (reference sequence). This CDR3 region has 13 residues. For the CDR3, the DNA is TGTGCCAGTAGTGTAGGACAAGACTATGGCTACACCTTC. This translates into CASSVGQDYGYTF.

Judged by abundance, this clonotype is medium-sized. The J gene is TRBJ1-3, the V gene TRBV2, with TRBD1 as a possible D gene (6 bases). The CDR3 loop spans 13 amino acids. Germline-derived CDR1 and CDR2 are SNHLY and FYNNEI. V lost 6 bases to trimming and J lost 1 base, with 7 bases between them. CDR3 region: CASRGQSGNTIYF. For the CDR3, the DNA is TGTGCCAGCAGGGGACAATCTGGAAACACCATATATTTT.

The chain recombines TRBV5-1 with TRBJ2-7; TRBD1 matches at 11 bases. CDR1 is SGHRS, CDR2 YFSETQ, per germline. V was pared by 8 bases and J by 2 bases, with 3 bases of the junction left unmatched. This CDR3 is 13 amino acids long. The CDR3 protein is CASSGQGAYEQYF. The DNA of the CDR3 is TGCGCCAGTTCGGGACAGGGGGCCTACGAGCAGTACTTC. The full variable domain, rest sourced from reference TRBV5-1 and TRBJ2-7, is KAGVTQTPRYLIKTRGQQVTLSCSPISGHRSVSWYQQTPGQGLQFLFEYFSETQRNKGNFPGRFSGRQFSNSRSEMNVSTLELGDSALYLCASSGQGAYEQYFGPGTRLTVT.

This clonotype is judged medium-sized. This chain links TRBV7-8 with TRBJ2-2; D uncertain. CDR1 is SGHVS and CDR2 is FQNEAQ in the germline V gene. Trimming shortened V by 5 bases and J by 7 bases, and 8 bases separated the two germline ends. This CDR3 has 12 amino acids. CDR3 nucleotides: TGTGCCAGCAGCCAGGTGGACGGGGAGCTGTTTTTT. Its protein product is CASSQVDGELFF.

This clonotype appeared a few times. This chain connects TRBV15 to TRBJ2-1; D is undetermined. V gave up 1 base and J gave up 6 bases, with 4 bases separating them. This CDR3 is built from 12 residues. CDR1 is LNHNV, CDR2 YYDKDF, per germline (reference sequence). For the CDR3, the DNA is TGTGCCACCAGCAGAGGAGGCAATGAGCAGTTCTTC. Its translation is CATSRGGNEQFF.

The table lists this clonotype with many counts. The chain combines TRBV5-8 with TRBJ2-7; D remains unclear. Germline CDR1 SGHTS, CDR2 YDEGEE. The length of the CDR3 is 13 residues. Trimming pared 4 bases from V and 3 bases from J, leaving 11 bases between. CDR3 coding DNA: TGTGCCAGCAGCCCGGACGGAATCTACGAGCAGTACTTC. It specifies CASSPDGIYEQYF.

This clonotype was counted at least ten times. The chain employs TRBV5-1 and TRBJ2-5, with D possibly being TRBD1 (6 bases). The CDR3 totals 13 residues. The germline V and J ends were trimmed by 6 bases and 5 bases, with 14 bases remaining between them. The V gene's germline CDR1 is SGHRS and CDR2 YFSETQ. The CDR3 protein is CASNQGFGETQYF. CDR3 DNA: TGCGCCAGCAACCAGGGGTTTGGGGAGACCCAGTACTTC.

This rearrangement joins TRBV4-1 to TRBJ1-2; 9 bases match TRBD1. The CDR3 spans 19 residues. Germline V lookup: CDR1 MGHRA, CDR2 YSYEKL. Trimming removed 4 bases from V and 2 bases from J; junction bases left unmatched: 17. CDR3 sequence reads: CASSRIQVRDREVNYGYTF. The CDR3 nucleotides are TGCGCCAGCAGCCGGATACAGGTCCGGGACAGGGAGGTAAACTATGGCTACACCTTC.

V usage is TRBV11-2 and J usage is TRBJ1-6; a possible D gene is TRBD1 (6 bases). Trimming took 8 bases from V and 7 from J, leaving 18 bases between them. The CDR3 is 15 amino acids. Germline-derived CDR1 and CDR2 are SGHAT and FQNNGV. Here the CDR3 DNA reads TGTGCCAGCGGGGATCTACAGGGTTTAAATTCACCCCTCCACTTT. This sequence encodes CASGDLQGLNSPLHF.